This T cell receptor (beta chain) was documented in a study of control samples from healthy donors and cancer patients (dated by TCRdb to 2018 to 2020). Concerning this clone itself: Its antigen target is currently unknown. The record has no base qualities; no much larger clone is one base away.

The CDR3 runs 13 amino acids, cysteine and phenylalanine included. Of all the DNA, just the CDR3 is kept, 39 bases in frame from base 1. Via the germline V gene, CDR1 is SGHRS and CDR2 YFSETQ. Cut back by 3 bases and 4 bases, the V and J ends lie 10 bases apart. Libraries were built with the immunoSEQ multiplex PCR assay. This is the immuneACCESS table as TCRdb keeps it, with only in-frame sequences that have V and J called. A part of the clones is gone; compared with another copy, unresolved V genes explain less than half, and the rest is unexplained. A total of 150,000 or so clones appear in this sample, approximately 94% of them only once. Clones ranked in the top ten supply 5.5% to 7.5% of the sample.

The clonotype comes from a man aged 18 to 30 in good health. The sequenced sample consisted of blood. Rearrangement joined TRBV5-1 to TRBJ1-2; TRBD1 could be the D gene, as 6 bases match. The nucleotide sequence reads TGCGCCAGCAGCTGGGACAAGACCTATGGCTACACCTTC. This gives the protein CASSWDKTYGYTF.